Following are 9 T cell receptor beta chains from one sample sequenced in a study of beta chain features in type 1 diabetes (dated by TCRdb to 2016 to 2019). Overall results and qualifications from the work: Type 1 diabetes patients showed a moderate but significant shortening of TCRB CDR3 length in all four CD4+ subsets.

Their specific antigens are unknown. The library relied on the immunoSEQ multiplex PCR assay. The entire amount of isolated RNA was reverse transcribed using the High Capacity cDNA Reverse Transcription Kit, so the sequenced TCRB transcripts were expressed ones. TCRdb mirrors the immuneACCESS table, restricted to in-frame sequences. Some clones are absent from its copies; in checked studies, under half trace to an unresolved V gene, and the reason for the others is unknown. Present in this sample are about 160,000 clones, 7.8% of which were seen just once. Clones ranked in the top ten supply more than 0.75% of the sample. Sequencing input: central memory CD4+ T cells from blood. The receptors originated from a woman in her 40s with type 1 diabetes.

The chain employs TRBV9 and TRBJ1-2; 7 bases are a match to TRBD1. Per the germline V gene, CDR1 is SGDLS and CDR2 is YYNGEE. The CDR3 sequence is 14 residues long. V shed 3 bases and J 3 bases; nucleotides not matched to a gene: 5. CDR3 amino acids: CASSADDRDYGYTF. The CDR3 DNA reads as TGTGCCAGCAGCGCCGACGACAGGGACTATGGCTACACCTTC.

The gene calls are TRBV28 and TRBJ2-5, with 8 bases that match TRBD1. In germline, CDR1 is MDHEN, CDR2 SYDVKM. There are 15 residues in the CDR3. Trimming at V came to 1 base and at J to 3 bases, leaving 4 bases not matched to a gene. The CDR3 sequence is CASSLSGGEEETQYF. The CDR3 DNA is TGTGCCAGCAGTTTATCAGGGGGCGAGGAAGAGACCCAGTACTTC.

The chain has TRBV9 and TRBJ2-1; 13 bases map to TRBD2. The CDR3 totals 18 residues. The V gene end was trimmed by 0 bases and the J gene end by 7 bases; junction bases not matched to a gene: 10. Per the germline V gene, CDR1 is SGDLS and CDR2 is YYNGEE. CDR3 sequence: CASSVEFGGLAGLNEQFF. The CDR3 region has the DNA TGTGCCAGCAGCGTAGAGTTCGGGGGACTAGCGGGATTGAATGAGCAGTTCTTC.

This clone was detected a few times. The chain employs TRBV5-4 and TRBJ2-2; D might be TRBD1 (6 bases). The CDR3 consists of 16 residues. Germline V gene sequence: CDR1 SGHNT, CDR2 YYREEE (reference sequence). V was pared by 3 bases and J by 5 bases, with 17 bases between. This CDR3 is CASSSSGTRWTGELFF. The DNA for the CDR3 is TGTGCCAGCAGCTCCTCCGGGACACGGTGGACCGGGGAGCTGTTTTTT.

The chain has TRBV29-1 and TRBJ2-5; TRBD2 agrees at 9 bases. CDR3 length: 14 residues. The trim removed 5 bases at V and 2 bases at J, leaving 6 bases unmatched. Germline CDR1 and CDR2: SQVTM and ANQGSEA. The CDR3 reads CSVKPLAGQETQYF. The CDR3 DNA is TGCAGCGTTAAACCGCTAGCGGGGCAAGAGACCCAGTACTTC.

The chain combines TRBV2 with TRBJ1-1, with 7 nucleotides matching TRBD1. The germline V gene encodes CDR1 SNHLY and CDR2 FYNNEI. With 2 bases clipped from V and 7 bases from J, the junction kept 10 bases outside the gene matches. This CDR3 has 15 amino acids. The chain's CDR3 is CASSELGGQFREAFF. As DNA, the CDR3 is TGTGCCAGCAGTGAATTGGGGGGACAGTTCCGTGAAGCTTTCTTT.

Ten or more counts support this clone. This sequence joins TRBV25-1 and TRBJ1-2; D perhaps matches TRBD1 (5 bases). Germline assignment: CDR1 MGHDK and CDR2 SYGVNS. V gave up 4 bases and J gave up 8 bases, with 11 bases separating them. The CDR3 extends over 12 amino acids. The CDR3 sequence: CASSGGDWGYTF. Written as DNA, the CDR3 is TGTGCCAGCAGTGGAGGGGACTGGGGCTACACCTTC.

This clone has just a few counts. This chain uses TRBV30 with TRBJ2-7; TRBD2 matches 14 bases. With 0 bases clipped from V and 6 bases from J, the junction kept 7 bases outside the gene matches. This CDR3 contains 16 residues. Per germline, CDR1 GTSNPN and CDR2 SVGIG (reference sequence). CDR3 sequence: CAWSVKGLAGEGEQYF. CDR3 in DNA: TGTGCCTGGAGTGTAAAGGGACTAGCGGGAGAGGGCGAGCAGTACTTC.

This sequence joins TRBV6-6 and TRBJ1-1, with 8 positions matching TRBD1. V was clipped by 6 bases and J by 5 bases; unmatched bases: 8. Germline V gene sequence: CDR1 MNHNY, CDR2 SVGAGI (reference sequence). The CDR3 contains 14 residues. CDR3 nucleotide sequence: TGTGCCAGCAGCCCCGCCACAGGGGGAACTGAAGCTTTCTTT. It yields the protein CASSPATGGTEAFF.